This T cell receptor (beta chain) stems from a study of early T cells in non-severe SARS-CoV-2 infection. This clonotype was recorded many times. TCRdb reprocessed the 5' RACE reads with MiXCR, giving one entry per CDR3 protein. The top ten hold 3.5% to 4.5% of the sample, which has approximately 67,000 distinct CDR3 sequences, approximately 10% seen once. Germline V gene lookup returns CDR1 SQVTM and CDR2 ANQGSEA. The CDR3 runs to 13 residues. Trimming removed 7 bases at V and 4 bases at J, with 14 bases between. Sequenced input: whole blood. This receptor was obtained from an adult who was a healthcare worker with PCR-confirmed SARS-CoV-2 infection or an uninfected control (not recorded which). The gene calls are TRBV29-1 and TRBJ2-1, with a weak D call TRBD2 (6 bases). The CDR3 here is CSAGTFLYNEQFF. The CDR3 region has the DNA TGCAGCGCTGGGACTTTTCTTTACAATGAGCAGTTCTTC.